A selection of T cell receptor beta chains follows, all from one sample in a study of early T cells in non-severe SARS-CoV-2 infection. From the 5' RACE reads, TCRdb called clonotypes with MiXCR, one entry per CDR3 protein. The table lists about 25,000 distinct CDR3 sequences, about 4.6% of them singletons. Sequenced input: whole blood. Source of these receptors: an adult who was a healthcare worker with PCR-confirmed SARS-CoV-2 infection or an uninfected control (not recorded which). The CDR3 runs from the conserved cysteine through the conserved F or W. A D gene is named only where the DNA matches it firmly. Expanded clones get a size class; other rows say once, few or many, or leave the size out.

J gene	V gene	clone size	D gene	CDR3 protein	CDR3 DNA
TRBJ2-7	TRBV6-2/TRBV6-3	.	TRBD2	CASSQRGGNYEQYF	TGTGCCAGCAGTCAGCGGGGCGGGAACTACGAGCAGTACTTC
TRBJ2-5	TRBV7-3	many	.	CASSLNGETQYF	TGTGCCAGCAGCTTAAATGGGGAGACCCAGTACTTC
TRBJ1-4	TRBV20-1	.	TRBD1	CSARRQGRGEKLFF	TGCAGTGCTAGAAGACAGGGCCGCGGTGAAAAACTGTTTTTT
TRBJ1-3	TRBV20-1	many	.	CSARDQGSGNTIYF	TGCAGTGCTAGAGATCAGGGGTCCGGAAACACCATATATTTT
TRBJ1-4	TRBV6-4	many	.	CASSPQGGEKLFF	TGTGCCAGCAGTCCTCAGGGCGGTGAAAAACTGTTTTTT
TRBJ2-1	TRBV19	many	.	CASSVRAPKDNEQFF	TGTGCCAGTAGTGTGAGGGCCCCCAAGGACAATGAGCAGTTCTTC
TRBJ2-2	TRBV14	.	TRBD1	CASSHTDRVTGELFF	TGTGCCAGCAGCCATACGGACAGGGTCACCGGGGAGCTGTTTTTT
TRBJ2-7	TRBV6-5	many	.	CASSRFLDGYEQYF	TGTGCCAGCAGTCGATTCTTAGACGGTTACGAGCAGTACTTC
TRBJ2-3	TRBV5-6	few	.	CASSPPFGRTDTQYF	TGTGCCAGCAGCCCCCCTTTTGGCCGCACAGATACGCAGTATTTT
TRBJ2-4	TRBV12-3/TRBV12-4	many	.	CASSLSLAKNIQYF	TGTGCCAGCAGTTTATCATTAGCCAAAAACATTCAGTACTTC
TRBJ1-3	TRBV20-1	many	.	CSARQTAASSGNTIYF	TGCAGTGCTAGACAGACAGCGGCGAGCTCTGGAAACACCATATATTTT
TRBJ2-6	TRBV11-2	.	TRBD1	CASSVPGQEDSGANVLTF	TGTGCCAGCAGCGTGCCGGGACAGGAGGACTCTGGGGCCAACGTCCTGACTTTC
TRBJ2-5	TRBV6-1	.	TRBD2	CASSETRTRQETQYF	TGTGCCAGCAGTGAAACCCGGACTAGACAAGAGACCCAGTACTTC
TRBJ1-3	TRBV28	many	TRBD1	CAGQGAYGNTIYF	TGTGCCGGACAGGGGGCTTATGGAAACACCATATATTTT
TRBJ1-5	TRBV19	many	.	CASQLSNQPQHF	TGTGCCAGCCAGCTAAGCAATCAGCCCCAGCATTTT
TRBJ2-7	TRBV19	many	TRBD2	CASSSGLAGSYEQYF	TGTGCCAGTAGTAGCGGACTAGCGGGGTCCTACGAGCAGTACTTC
TRBJ2-5	TRBV29-1	many	TRBD2	CSVGVAGGETQYF	TGCAGCGTTGGGGTAGCGGGAGGAGAGACCCAGTACTTC
TRBJ2-7	TRBV6-2/TRBV6-3	many	.	CASKIGPYEQYF	TGTGCCAGCAAGATAGGGCCCTACGAGCAGTACTTC
TRBJ2-1	TRBV20-1	.	.	CSARGVGPGEQFF	TGCAGTGCTAGAGGGGTCGGCCCCGGTGAGCAGTTCTTC
TRBJ2-5	TRBV5-1	few	.	CASSWAREKETQYF	TGCGCCAGCAGCTGGGCCCGGGAGAAGGAGACCCAGTACTTC
TRBJ1-1	TRBV12-3/TRBV12-4	few	.	CASSFPRSPENTEAFF	TGTGCCAGCAGTTTTCCCAGGTCCCCAGAGAACACTGAAGCTTTCTTT
TRBJ1-5	TRBV6-8	many	.	CASRWIRRQICFNQPQHF	TGTGCCAGCCGTTGGATCCGCCGACAGATATGTTTCAATCAGCCCCAGCATTTT
TRBJ2-2	TRBV29-1	many	.	CSSRTPNTGELFF	TGCAGTTCAAGGACACCGAACACCGGGGAGCTGTTTTTT
TRBJ1-1	TRBV6-1	many	.	CASSEGTENTEAFF	TGTGCCAGCAGTGAAGGGACGGAGAACACTGAAGCTTTCTTT
TRBJ2-5	TRBV2	many	TRBD2	CASRKGLATHETQYF	TGTGCCAGCAGAAAGGGACTAGCCACACATGAGACCCAGTACTTC
TRBJ2-7	TRBV28	many	.	CASSLRLVEQYF	TGTGCCAGCAGTTTGCGACTAGTTGAGCAGTACTTC
TRBJ2-3	TRBV28	.	.	CASSFGALTGTDTQYF	TGTGCCAGCAGTTTCGGGGCCCTTACAGGCACAGATACGCAGTATTTT
TRBJ2-5	TRBV29-1	medium-sized	TRBD1	CSVAKQGARQETQYF	TGCAGCGTCGCAAAACAGGGGGCAAGGCAAGAGACCCAGTACTTC
TRBJ1-4	TRBV12-3/TRBV12-4	many	.	CASSLGQGMEEKLFF	TGTGCCAGCAGTTTAGGTCAGGGGATGGAGGAAAAACTGTTTTTT